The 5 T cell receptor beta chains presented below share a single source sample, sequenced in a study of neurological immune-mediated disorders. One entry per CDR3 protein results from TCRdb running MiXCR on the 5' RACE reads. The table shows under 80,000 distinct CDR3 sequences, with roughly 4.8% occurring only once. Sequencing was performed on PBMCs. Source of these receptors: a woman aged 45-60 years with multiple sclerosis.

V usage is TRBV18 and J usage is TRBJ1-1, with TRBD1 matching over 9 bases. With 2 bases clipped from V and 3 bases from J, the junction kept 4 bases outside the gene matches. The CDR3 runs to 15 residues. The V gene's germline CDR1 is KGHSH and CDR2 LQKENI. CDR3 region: CASSPRWTGDTEAFF. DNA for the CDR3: TGTGCCAGCTCACCAAGATGGACAGGGGACACTGAAGCTTTCTTT.

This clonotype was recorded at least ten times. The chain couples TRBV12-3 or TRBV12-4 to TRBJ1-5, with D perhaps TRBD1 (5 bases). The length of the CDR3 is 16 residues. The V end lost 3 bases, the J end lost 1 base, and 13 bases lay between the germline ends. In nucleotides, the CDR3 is TGTGCCAGCAGTTTGAAGGCAGGGTGGAGCAATCAGCCCCAGCATTTT. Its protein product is CASSLKAGWSNQPQHF.

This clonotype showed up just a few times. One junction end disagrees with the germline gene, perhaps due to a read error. As DNA, the CDR3 is TGTGCCAGCAGTTTATATAATTCACCCCTCAACTTT. Protein: CASSLYNSPLNF. The rearrangement joins TRBV27 to TRBJ1-6; D call uncertain. CDR1 is MNHEY and CDR2 is SMNVEV in the germline V gene (reference sequence). This CDR3 is built from 12 residues.

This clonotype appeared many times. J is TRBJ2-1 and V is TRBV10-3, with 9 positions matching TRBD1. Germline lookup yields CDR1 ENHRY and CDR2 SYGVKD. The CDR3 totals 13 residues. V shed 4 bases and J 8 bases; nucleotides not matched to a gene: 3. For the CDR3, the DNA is TGTGCCATCAGTGGGACAGGGGACCATGAGCAGTTCTTC. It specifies CAISGTGDHEQFF.

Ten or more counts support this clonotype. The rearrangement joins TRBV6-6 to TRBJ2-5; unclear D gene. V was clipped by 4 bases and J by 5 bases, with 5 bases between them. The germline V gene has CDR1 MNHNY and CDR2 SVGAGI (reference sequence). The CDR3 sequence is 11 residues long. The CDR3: CASSSMETQYF. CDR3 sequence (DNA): TGTGCCAGCAGTTCAATGGAGACCCAGTACTTC.